The 21 T cell receptor beta chains given below trace back to one sample, sequenced in a study of T cells after yellow fever vaccination. TCRdb recomputed calls from the 5' RACE reads with MiXCR, one row per CDR3 protein. This repertoire shows 170,000 or so distinct CDR3 sequences, approximately 6% found once; its top ten account for less than 3.5%. Specimen: CD4+ T cells sorted from PBMCs, collected on the day of the first yellow fever vaccination. Receptor source: a man younger than 35 who received the YFV17D yellow fever vaccine.

This clonotype has more than one count but fewer than ten. The chain is built from TRBV4-3 and TRBJ2-5; 8 nucleotides match TRBD1. V dropped 1 base and J dropped 4; count of bases not matched to a gene: 5. The germline CDR1 and CDR2 sequences are LGHNA and YSLEER. The CDR3 is made up of 15 amino acids. The CDR3 loop is CASSQGDRWGETQYF. The DNA for the CDR3 is TGCGCCAGCAGCCAAGGGGACAGGTGGGGAGAGACCCAGTACTTC.

There are many counts of this clonotype. The rearrangement uses TRBV2 and TRBJ2-2; D call uncertain. This CDR3 contains 12 residues. Trimming shortened V by 4 bases and J by 3 bases, and 3 bases separated the two germline ends. Germline-derived CDR1 and CDR2 are SNHLY and FYNNEI. This chain's CDR3 is CASSADTGELFF. CDR3 DNA sequence: TGTGCCAGCAGTGCAGACACCGGGGAGCTGTTTTTT.

This clonotype was seen many times. J is TRBJ2-3 and V is TRBV9; either TRBD1 or TRBD2 may supply D (6 bases each). CDR1 SGDLS and CDR2 YYNGEE come from the germline V gene. The V end was cut by 1 base, the J end by 4 bases, with 16 bases between. The CDR3 totals 16 residues. The CDR3 sequence: CASSVFPGEVADTQYF. CDR3 nucleotides: TGTGCCAGCAGCGTATTCCCAGGGGAGGTTGCAGATACGCAGTATTTT.

In this sample, this clonotype turned up many times. The genes are TRBV4-3 and TRBJ2-1; a possible D gene is TRBD2 (5 bases). This CDR3 region has 18 residues. The germline V gene encodes CDR1 LGHNA and CDR2 YSLEER. With 0 bases removed from V and 5 bases from J, the gap between germline ends came to 20 bases. The CDR3 DNA sequence: TGCGCCAGCAGCCAAGATGAAGGTCATCTGCGGGTAAACAATGAGCAGTTCTTC. Protein product: CASSQDEGHLRVNNEQFF.

V usage is TRBV12-3 or TRBV12-4 and J usage is TRBJ2-5, with D possibly being TRBD2 (7 bases). The V end was cut by 8 bases, the J end by 1 base, with 17 bases between. The CDR3 has 15 residues. CDR3: CASGSGGASQETQYF. The CDR3 nucleotides are TGTGCCAGCGGATCTGGGGGGGCCTCCCAAGAGACCCAGTACTTC.

This clonotype showed up many times. The chain couples TRBV18 to TRBJ2-7; D perhaps matches TRBD1 (5 bases). The CDR3 contains 13 residues. CDR1 is KGHSH and CDR2 is LQKENI in the germline V gene. The V end lost 1 base, the J end lost 4 bases, and 8 bases lay between the germline ends. DNA for the CDR3: TGTGCCAGCTCACCACAGACAGATTACGAGCAGTACTTC. It encodes CASSPQTDYEQYF.

This clonotype occurred a few times. The chain couples TRBV10-3 to TRBJ1-5, with TRBD1 as a possible D gene (5 bases). V shed 3 bases and J shed 5 bases, with 11 bases lying between them. Germline V gene sequence: CDR1 ENHRY, CDR2 SYGVKD. CDR3 length: 14 amino acids. This CDR3 is CAISEAGGDQPQHF. DNA of the CDR3: TGTGCCATCAGTGAAGCGGGAGGGGATCAGCCCCAGCATTTT.

V usage is TRBV2 and J usage is TRBJ2-2; D may be TRBD1 or TRBD2 (5 bases each). Per the germline V gene, CDR1 is SNHLY and CDR2 is FYNNEI. CDR3 length equals 15 residues. Between the trimmed V and J ends, which lost 3 bases and 4 bases, there was a span of 12 bases. CDR3 amino acids: CASSEGERVTGELFF. The CDR3 bases are TGTGCCAGCAGTGAGGGGGAAAGGGTCACCGGGGAGCTGTTTTTT.

The table lists this clonotype with many counts. V gene TRBV5-1 combines with J gene TRBJ2-1, with no clear D. The CDR3 totals 15 residues. Trimming removed 1 base at V and 7 bases at J, with 15 bases between. Germline V gives CDR1 SGHRS, CDR2 YFSETQ. CDR3 in amino acids: CASSLPAYLGNEQFF. In nucleotides, the CDR3 is TGCGCCAGCAGCTTGCCGGCATACCTAGGGAATGAGCAGTTCTTC.

This clonotype was observed many times. The CDR3 region is CASRRDRERGYEQYF. The CDR3 DNA sequence: TGTGCCAGCAGACGCGACAGGGAGAGAGGGTACGAGCAGTACTTC. The chain joins TRBV6-1 to TRBJ2-7; 7 bases are a match to TRBD1. The CDR3 runs to 15 residues. Germline lookup yields CDR1 MNHNS and CDR2 SASEGT. After removal of 6 bases from V and 4 bases from J, the junction contained 12 bases not matched to a gene.

V and J are TRBV5-4 and TRBJ2-1; D gene ambiguous. The CDR3 contains 16 residues. Trimming left V 0 bases short and J 5 bases short, with 15 bases between. The germline gives CDR1 SGHNT, CDR2 YYREEE (reference sequence). The DNA for the CDR3 is TGTGCCAGCAGCTTGGGGGGATTTCGCGGAGACAATGAGCAGTTCTTC. Translated: CASSLGGFRGDNEQFF.

In its sample, this clonotype was seen a few times. The CDR3 sequence: CASSPTVSGNTIYF. In DNA, the CDR3 is TGCGCCAGCAGCCCGACAGTCTCTGGAAACACCATATATTTT. This chain connects TRBV5-1 to TRBJ1-3, with TRBD1 as a possible D gene (5 bases). Trimming pared 4 bases from V and 0 bases from J, leaving 8 bases between. The germline V gene encodes CDR1 SGHRS and CDR2 YFSETQ. This CDR3 is built from 14 residues.

This clonotype was seen ten or more times. V gene TRBV24-1 combines with J gene TRBJ1-1, with D possibly TRBD1 on 5 matching bases. This CDR3 region has 12 residues. Trimming took off 4 bases at V and 10 bases at J, with 12 bases between the two ends. Germline lookup yields CDR1 KGHDR and CDR2 SFDVKD. The CDR3 region is CATSDSREGAFF. CDR3 in DNA: TGTGCCACCAGTGACTCCAGGGAGGGAGCTTTCTTT.

This clonotype was detected ten times or more. The chain couples TRBV12-3 or TRBV12-4 to TRBJ1-5; D might be TRBD1 (6 bases). The CDR3 runs 14 residues. Trimming took off 5 bases at V and 3 bases at J, with 11 bases between the two ends. CDR3: CASSPPGANQPQHF. The CDR3 coding sequence is TGTGCCAGCAGTCCCCCAGGGGCCAATCAGCCCCAGCATTTT.

This clonotype was seen repeatedly, ten times or more. The chain has TRBV7-3 and TRBJ2-2, with D perhaps matching TRBD1 (6 bases). The CDR3 length is 15 residues. Trimming removed 3 bases from V and 7 bases from J, with 15 bases in between. Germline CDR1 SGHTA, CDR2 FQGTGA. CDR3 sequence (DNA): TGTGCCAGCAGCTTTTGGGGGCCCCAAGGCGGGGAGCTGTTTTTT. It translates to CASSFWGPQGGELFF.

The genes are TRBV6-1 and TRBJ2-4, with D maybe TRBD1 (5 bases). CDR1 is MNHNS, CDR2 SASEGT, per germline. The CDR3 extends over 14 amino acids. Trimming removed 2 bases at V and 6 bases at J, with 11 bases between. The CDR3 coding sequence is TGTGCCAGCAGTGAAACGTCAGGGCGAAACATTCAGTACTTC. Protein product: CASSETSGRNIQYF.

The rearrangement links TRBV11-2 to TRBJ2-1; D may match TRBD1 or TRBD2 (5 bases each). The CDR3 consists of 16 residues. Germline values: CDR1 SGHAT, CDR2 FQNNGV. Trimming left V 6 bases short and J 9 bases short, with 24 bases between. The CDR3 loop reads CASSITRGAGQSEQFF. CDR3 sequence (DNA): TGTGCCAGCAGTATAACCCGAGGGGCAGGGCAAAGTGAGCAGTTCTTC. The full variable domain, rest sourced from reference TRBV11-2 and TRBJ2-1, is EAGVAQSPRYKIIEKRQSVAFWCNPISGHATLYWYQQILGQGPKLLIQFQNNGVVDDSQLPKDRFSAERLKGVDSTLKIQPAKLEDSAVYLCASSITRGAGQSEQFFGPGTRLTVL.

This clonotype has at least ten counts. V is TRBV6-1 and J is TRBJ2-2; D uncertain. In germline, CDR1 is MNHNS, CDR2 SASEGT. V was pared by 6 bases and J by 1 base, with 15 bases between. CDR3 size: 16 residues. CDR3 region: CASSLRKGLNTGELFF. In DNA form, the CDR3 reads TGTGCCAGCAGCCTCCGGAAGGGCTTGAACACCGGGGAGCTGTTTTTT.

This clonotype has more than one count but fewer than ten. The chain carries TRBV7-9 and TRBJ2-3; 7 nucleotides align to TRBD2. There are 15 residues in the CDR3. V was clipped by 3 bases and J by 2 bases; unmatched bases: 5. CDR1 is SEHNR, CDR2 FQNEAQ, per germline (reference sequence). CDR3 residues: CASSFRGGVTDTQYF. CDR3 DNA sequence: TGTGCCAGCAGCTTTCGCGGGGGTGTCACAGATACGCAGTATTTT.

In its sample, this clonotype was seen many times. J is TRBJ1-5 and V is TRBV4-3; D ambiguous. Germline V gene sequence: CDR1 LGHNA, CDR2 YSLEER. With 0 bases removed from V and 6 bases from J, the gap between germline ends came to 9 bases. This CDR3 is 14 amino acids long. The CDR3 protein is CASSQEHHSQPQHF. CDR3 DNA sequence: TGCGCCAGCAGCCAAGAGCACCATAGTCAGCCCCAGCATTTT.

The chain combines TRBV7-9 with TRBJ1-1; weak D call: TRBD1 (5 bases). The CDR3 contains 14 residues. Germline V gene data show CDR1 as SEHNR and CDR2 as FQNEAQ (reference sequence). The V gene lost 5 bases and the J gene lost 1 base, with 11 bases spanning the gap. In nucleotides, the CDR3 is TGTGCCAGCAGCAAGGGACGAGGGAACACTGAAGCTTTCTTT. Residues: CASSKGRGNTEAFF.